These 21 T cell receptor beta chains originate from one sample sequenced in a study of OX40 agonist ivuxolimab in advanced cancers. The data were produced by immunoSEQ multiplex PCR, yet TCRdb's version contains in-frame clones alone and is incomplete. This repertoire shows about 52,000 clones, around four fifths found once; its top ten account for roughly 12%. The sequencing used CD4+ or CD8+ T cells sorted from blood, collected in a trial of the OX40 agonist ivuxolimab. Receptor source: an adult with an advanced solid tumor such as melanoma, head and neck, liver or kidney cancer.

The chain uses TRBV4-2 and TRBJ1-2; 7 bases align to TRBD1. The CDR3 has 17 amino acids. Germline CDR1 and CDR2: LGHNA and YNFKEQ. The V and J ends lost 5 bases and 4 bases, in that order; junction bases with no gene match: 16. CDR3 sequence: CASSFHQGTVEGYGYTF. CDR3 nucleotide sequence: TGTGCCAGCAGCTTTCATCAAGGGACAGTTGAAGGCTATGGCTACACCTTC.

The chain couples TRBV19 to TRBJ2-5, with 10 bases matching TRBD2. The V gene's germline CDR1 is LNHDA and CDR2 SQIVND (reference sequence). V dropped 1 base and J dropped 5; count of bases not matched to a gene: 10. The CDR3 length is 17 residues. CDR3 in DNA: TGTGCCAGTAGTATAGGGGCTAGCGGGGGTTTGGGCGAGACCCAGTACTTC. Translated: CASSIGASGGLGETQYF. Full variable domain (outside the CDR3, taken from reference TRBV19 and TRBJ2-5): DGGITQSPKYLFRKEGQNVTLSCEQNLNHDAMYWYRQDPGQGLRLIYYSQIVNDFQKGDIAEGYSVSREKKESFPLTVTSAQKNPTAFYLCASSIGASGGLGETQYFGPGTRLLVL.

The CDR3 bases are TGTGCCAGCTCACCCGGGACTGTGAGCAATCAGCCCCAGCATTTT. It specifies CASSPGTVSNQPQHF. The chain employs TRBV18 and TRBJ1-5; D might be TRBD1 (5 bases). CDR1 and CDR2 (germline): KGHSH, LQKENI. V lost 3 bases and J lost 1, with 10 bases in between. The CDR3 has 15 residues.

The table lists this clone with a few counts. V gene TRBV18 combines with J gene TRBJ1-6, with D unresolved. The CDR3 covers 14 residues. Germline V gives CDR1 KGHSH, CDR2 LQKENI. The V and J ends lost 6 bases and 9 bases respectively, with 15 bases between them. The CDR3 DNA reads as TGTGCCAGCTCCTACGACACCGCGGGTTCACCCCTCCACTTT. This codes for CASSYDTAGSPLHF. Based on the CDR3 plus reference TRBV18 and TRBJ1-6, the full variable domain is NAGVMQNPRHLVRRRGQEARLRCSPMKGHSHVYWYRQLPEEGLKFMVYLQKENIIDESGMPKERFSAEFPKEGPSILRIQQVVRGDSAAYFCASSYDTAGSPLHFGNGTRLTVT.

The chain has TRBV6-6 and TRBJ1-1; TRBD1 aligns across 7 bases. Losses at the gene ends were 2 bases for V and 1 base for J; bases not matched to a gene: 4. Germline lookup yields CDR1 MNHNY and CDR2 SVGAGI (reference sequence). CDR3 length equals 15 residues. CDR3 sequence: CASSYQRQGNTEAFF. The CDR3 region has the DNA TGTGCCAGCAGTTACCAGCGACAGGGGAACACTGAAGCTTTCTTT.

This chain connects TRBV7-2 to TRBJ2-1; D remains unclear. The CDR3 loop spans 14 amino acids. Germline values: CDR1 SGHTA, CDR2 FQGNSA. The germline V and J ends were trimmed by 1 base and 6 bases, with 10 bases remaining between them. The CDR3 nucleotides read TGTGCCAGCAGCTTAGACCCCAGCGCCAATGAGCAGTTCTTC. Translated, it gives CASSLDPSANEQFF.

The chain couples TRBV6-5 to TRBJ1-1, with a tentative D call TRBD1 (5 bases). CDR1 MNHEY and CDR2 SVGAGI come from the germline V gene. The CDR3 loop spans 14 amino acids. V lost 0 bases and J 5 bases, leaving 10 bases between the germline ends. This CDR3 reads CASSYSVGGTEAFF. The CDR3 DNA reads TGTGCCAGCAGTTACTCAGTGGGGGGGACTGAAGCTTTCTTT.

The rearrangement links TRBV19 to TRBJ2-1; 9 positions agree with TRBD2. The CDR3 runs to 15 residues. Germline values: CDR1 LNHDA, CDR2 SQIVND (reference sequence). V lost 2 bases, J lost 7 bases, and 6 bases stayed unmatched. The CDR3 spells CASSILAGIGNEQFF. DNA for the CDR3: TGTGCCAGTAGTATACTAGCGGGAATCGGAAATGAGCAGTTCTTC.

The chain carries TRBV28 and TRBJ1-2; 8 nucleotides agree with TRBD1. The CDR3 consists of 16 residues. Trimming took 3 bases from V and 2 from J; bases not matched to a gene: 8. In germline, CDR1 is MDHEN, CDR2 SYDVKM. In DNA, the CDR3 is TGTGCCAGCAGTTTTCGGGGGGACAGGAGAAACTATGGCTACACCTTC. This sequence encodes CASSFRGDRRNYGYTF.

The chain couples TRBV28 to TRBJ1-4; TRBD1 agrees at 7 bases. The junction had 6 bases not matched to a gene; V was cut back by 9 bases and J by 5 bases. The germline CDR1 and CDR2 sequences are MDHEN and SYDVKM. The CDR3 sequence is 13 residues long. The CDR3 loop reads CASRLQGNEKLFF. Here the CDR3 DNA reads TGTGCCAGTCGCTTACAGGGGAATGAAAAACTGTTTTTT.

This rearrangement joins TRBV21-1 to TRBJ2-7; the table's D call, TRBD1, has no DNA check behind it. TRBV21-1 is recorded as a pseudogene. There are 16 residues in the CDR3. CDR3 nucleotide sequence: TGTGCCAGCAGCAAAGGGGGCAATCTTCAAATCTACGAGCAGTACTTC. It translates to CASSKGGNLQIYEQYF.

V gene TRBV4-1 combines with J gene TRBJ2-6, with a possible D match to TRBD1 (7 bases). The length of the CDR3 is 21 residues. Trimming took off 0 bases at V and 0 bases at J, with 21 bases between the two ends. Germline lookup yields CDR1 MGHRA and CDR2 YSYEKL. CDR3 coding DNA: TGCGCCAGCAGCCAAGATCCAGGGGGGTGGGTCTCTGCCTCTGGGGCCAACGTCCTGACTTTC. Residues: CASSQDPGGWVSASGANVLTF.

The rearrangement joins TRBV4-2 to TRBJ2-1; 7 nucleotides line up with TRBD2. The CDR3 spans 15 residues. V shed 0 bases and J 3 bases; nucleotides not matched to a gene: 2. Germline V gene sequence: CDR1 LGHNA, CDR2 YNFKEQ. CDR3: CASSQEGGHYNEQFF. The DNA of the CDR3 is TGTGCCAGCAGCCAAGAGGGAGGGCACTACAATGAGCAGTTCTTC.

V usage is TRBV5-6 and J usage is TRBJ2-3, with D unclear. Germline assignment: CDR1 SGHDT and CDR2 YYEEEE. The germline V and J ends were trimmed by 2 bases and 2 bases, with 6 bases remaining between them. The CDR3 has 13 residues. CDR3 bases: TGTGCCAGCAGCTTAAAAGACACAGATACGCAGTATTTT. This encodes CASSLKDTDTQYF.

This clone was recorded a few times. The gene calls are TRBV7-2 and TRBJ2-2; unclear D gene. Trimming stripped 1 base from V and 7 bases from J, with 7 bases between. This CDR3 comprises 13 residues. Per germline, CDR1 SGHTA and CDR2 FQGNSA. The CDR3 nucleotides read TGTGCCAGCAGCTTAGAACTTTTCGGGGAGCTGTTTTTT. It yields the protein CASSLELFGELFF.

The chain uses TRBV6-1 and TRBJ1-1, with D unclear. Germline values: CDR1 MNHNS, CDR2 SASEGT. CDR3 length equals 20 residues. The V end was cut by 4 bases, the J end by 1 base, with 28 bases between. The CDR3 sequence: CASSGFLPRGRQTPNTEAFF. In nucleotides, the CDR3 is TGTGCCAGCAGTGGGTTTTTGCCTCGTGGCAGGCAAACCCCGAACACTGAAGCTTTCTTT.

The chain combines TRBV12-5 with TRBJ2-4; a possible D gene is TRBD2 (5 bases). Germline V gene lookup returns CDR1 LGHNT and CDR2 FRNRAP. The CDR3 length is 14 residues. Trimming removed 1 base from V and 3 bases from J, with 7 bases in between. Written as DNA, the CDR3 is TGTGCTAGTGGTTTGGGGAGCGGCAAAAACATTCAGTACTTC. It encodes CASGLGSGKNIQYF. Using reference TRBV12-5 and TRBJ2-4 for the parts outside the CDR3, the full variable domain is DARVTQTPRHKVTEMGQEVTMRCQPILGHNTVFWYRQTMMQGLELLAYFRNRAPLDDSGMPKDRFSAEMPDATLATLKIQPSEPRDSAVYFCASGLGSGKNIQYFGAGTRLSVL.

The rearrangement uses TRBV4-2 and TRBJ2-7; possible D gene TRBD1, 6 bases. V dropped 4 bases and J dropped 5 bases, with 12 bases sitting between them. The CDR3 consists of 13 residues. Per germline, CDR1 LGHNA and CDR2 YNFKEQ. The CDR3 coding sequence is TGTGCCAGCAGCCCCACAGGGTCCCACGAGCAGTACTTC. It is translated as CASSPTGSHEQYF.

J is TRBJ2-3 and V is TRBV4-1; 10 bases line up with TRBD2. The CDR3 runs 16 residues. Per the germline V gene, CDR1 is MGHRA and CDR2 is YSYEKL. The V and J ends lost 4 bases and 6 bases, in that order; junction bases with no gene match: 10. In nucleotides, the CDR3 is TGCGCCAGCAGCCCCGAGCGGGGGGGCCTTCACGATACGCAGTATTTT. Its protein is CASSPERGGLHDTQYF.

This chain uses TRBV10-1 with TRBJ2-1; D is possibly TRBD2 (7 bases). V gave up 0 bases and J gave up 9 bases, with 12 bases separating them. The CDR3 extends over 14 amino acids. CDR1 and CDR2 (germline): WNHNN, SYGVQD (reference sequence). The DNA for the CDR3 is TGCGCCAGCAGTGAGTCGGGGGGGCCTGGTGAGCAGTTCTTC. Its protein is CASSESGGPGEQFF.

This clone was observed a single time. The chain is built from TRBV6-5 and TRBJ2-7, with a tentative D call TRBD1 (6 bases). V lost 0 bases and J 2 bases, leaving 11 bases between the germline ends. The CDR3 totals 15 residues. Per the germline V gene, CDR1 is MNHEY and CDR2 is SVGAGI. Written as DNA, the CDR3 is TGTGCCAGCAGTTACTCCATAACAGGGACCTACGAGCAGTACGTC. It is translated as CASSYSITGTYEQYV.